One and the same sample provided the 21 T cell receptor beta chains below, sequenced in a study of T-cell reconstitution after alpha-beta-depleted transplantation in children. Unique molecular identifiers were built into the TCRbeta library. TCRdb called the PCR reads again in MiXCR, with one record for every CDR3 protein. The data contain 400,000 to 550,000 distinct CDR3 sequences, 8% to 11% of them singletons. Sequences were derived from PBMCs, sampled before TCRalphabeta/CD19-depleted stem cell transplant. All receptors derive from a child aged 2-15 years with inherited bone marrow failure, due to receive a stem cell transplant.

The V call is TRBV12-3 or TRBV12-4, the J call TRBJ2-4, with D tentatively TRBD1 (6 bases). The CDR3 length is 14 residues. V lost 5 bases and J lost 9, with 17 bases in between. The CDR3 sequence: CASSVRQGLLIQYF. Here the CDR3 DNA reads TGTGCCAGCAGTGTACGGCAGGGGCTACTCATTCAGTACTTC.

The CDR3 sequence is CASSLAGQGAEAFF. The CDR3 nucleotides read TGCGCCAGCAGCTTGGCGGGACAGGGCGCTGAAGCTTTCTTT. The rearrangement uses TRBV5-1 and TRBJ1-1; 9 nucleotides agree with TRBD1. CDR1 is SGHRS and CDR2 is YFSETQ in the germline V gene. The CDR3 consists of 14 residues. The junction had 3 bases not matched to a gene; V was cut back by 0 bases and J by 6 bases.

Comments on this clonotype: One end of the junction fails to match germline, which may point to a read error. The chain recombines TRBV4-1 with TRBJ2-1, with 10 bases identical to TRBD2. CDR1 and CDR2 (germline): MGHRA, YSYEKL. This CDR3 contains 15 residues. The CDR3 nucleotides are TGCGCCAGCAGCCAAGATCTCCGAGCGGGAGGGCTCTCTGTGTGG. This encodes CASSQDLRAGGLSVW.

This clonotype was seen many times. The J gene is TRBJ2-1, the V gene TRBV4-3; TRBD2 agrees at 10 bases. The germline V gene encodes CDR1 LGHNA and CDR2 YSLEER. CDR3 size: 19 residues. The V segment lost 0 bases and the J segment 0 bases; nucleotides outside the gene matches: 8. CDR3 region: CASSQDGLADPPSYNEQFF. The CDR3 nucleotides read TGCGCCAGCAGCCAAGATGGACTAGCGGACCCTCCCTCCTACAATGAGCAGTTCTTC.

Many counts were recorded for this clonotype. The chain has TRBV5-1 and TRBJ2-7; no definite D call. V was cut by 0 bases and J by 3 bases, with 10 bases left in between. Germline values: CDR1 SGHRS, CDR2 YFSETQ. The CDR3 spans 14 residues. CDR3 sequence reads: CASSLELASYEQYF. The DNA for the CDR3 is TGCGCCAGCAGCTTGGAATTGGCAAGCTACGAGCAGTACTTC.

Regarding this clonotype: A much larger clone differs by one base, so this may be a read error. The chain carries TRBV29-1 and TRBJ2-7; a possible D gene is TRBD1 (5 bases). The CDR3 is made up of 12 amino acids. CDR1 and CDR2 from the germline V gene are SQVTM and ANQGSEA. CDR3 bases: TGCAGCGTGTGCCCAGGGTCCCACGACCAGTACTTC. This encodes CSVCPGSHDQYF.

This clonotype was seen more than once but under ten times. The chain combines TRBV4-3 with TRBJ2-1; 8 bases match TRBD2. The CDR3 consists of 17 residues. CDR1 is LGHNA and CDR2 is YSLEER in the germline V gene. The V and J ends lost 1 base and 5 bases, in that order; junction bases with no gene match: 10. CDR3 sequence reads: CASSQATGGPSNNEQFF. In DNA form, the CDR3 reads TGCGCCAGCAGCCAAGCGACGGGAGGGCCCTCTAACAATGAGCAGTTCTTC.

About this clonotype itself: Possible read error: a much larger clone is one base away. The CDR3: CSGSEVEQYF. The CDR3, as DNA: TGCAGTGGTAGTGAGGTTGAGCAGTACTTC. The chain recombines TRBV20-1 with TRBJ2-7, with unresolved D. V lost 7 bases and J 7 bases, leaving 11 bases between the germline ends. CDR1 is DFQATT and CDR2 is SNEGSKA in the germline V gene (reference sequence). The CDR3 is 10 residues long.

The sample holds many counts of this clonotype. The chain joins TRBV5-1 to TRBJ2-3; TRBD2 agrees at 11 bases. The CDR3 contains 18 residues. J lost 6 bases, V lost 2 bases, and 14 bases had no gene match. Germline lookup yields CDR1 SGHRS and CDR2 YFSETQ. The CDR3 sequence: CASSLPAGTSGRRDTQYF. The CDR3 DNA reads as TGCGCCAGCAGCTTACCCGCCGGGACTAGCGGACGCAGGGATACGCAGTATTTT.

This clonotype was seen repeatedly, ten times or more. As DNA, the CDR3 is TGTGCCAGCAGTCCTAGGGAACCCTCGAGCCTCACAGATACGCAGTATTTT. This translates into CASSPREPSSLTDTQYF. This rearrangement joins TRBV12-3 or TRBV12-4 to TRBJ2-3; D unresolved. This CDR3 has 17 amino acids. The ends were cut back, 5 bases at V and 2 bases at J, with 20 bases in the middle.

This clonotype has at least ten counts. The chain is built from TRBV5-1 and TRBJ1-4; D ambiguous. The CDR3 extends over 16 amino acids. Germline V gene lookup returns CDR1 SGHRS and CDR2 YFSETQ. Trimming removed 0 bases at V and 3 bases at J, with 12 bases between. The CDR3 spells CASSLDTVSANEKLFF. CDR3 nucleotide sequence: TGCGCCAGCAGCTTGGATACGGTCAGCGCTAATGAAAAACTGTTTTTT.

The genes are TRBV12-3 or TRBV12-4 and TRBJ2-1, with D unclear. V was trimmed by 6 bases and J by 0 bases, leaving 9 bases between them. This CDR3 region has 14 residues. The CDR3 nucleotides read TGTGCCAGCAGAACTGAGAGCTCCTACAATGAGCAGTTCTTC. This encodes CASRTESSYNEQFF.

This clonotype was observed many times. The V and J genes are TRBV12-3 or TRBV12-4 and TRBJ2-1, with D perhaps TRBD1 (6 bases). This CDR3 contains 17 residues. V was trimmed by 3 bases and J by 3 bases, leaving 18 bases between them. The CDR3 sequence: CASSFGLLGQYYNEQFF. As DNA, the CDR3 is TGTGCCAGCAGTTTTGGTCTCCTCGGACAGTACTACAATGAGCAGTTCTTC.

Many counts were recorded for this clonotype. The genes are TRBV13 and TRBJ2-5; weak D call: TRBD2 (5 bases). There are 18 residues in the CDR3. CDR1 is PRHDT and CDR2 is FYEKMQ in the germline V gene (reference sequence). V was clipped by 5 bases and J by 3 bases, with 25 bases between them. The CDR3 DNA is TGTGCCAGCAGCGAAAGGTCGTTTGGCGGGCCCGGGGAAGAGACCCAGTACTTC. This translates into CASSERSFGGPGEETQYF.

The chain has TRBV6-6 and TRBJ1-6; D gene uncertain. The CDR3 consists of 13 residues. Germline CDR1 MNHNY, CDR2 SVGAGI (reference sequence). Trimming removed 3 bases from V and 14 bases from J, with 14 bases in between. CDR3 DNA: TGTGCCAGCAGTTATAGACAATTGGGAGCCCTCCACTTT. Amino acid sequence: CASSYRQLGALHF.

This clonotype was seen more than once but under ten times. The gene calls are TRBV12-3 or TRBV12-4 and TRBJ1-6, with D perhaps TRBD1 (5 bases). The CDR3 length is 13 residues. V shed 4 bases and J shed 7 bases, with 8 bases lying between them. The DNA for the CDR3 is TGTGCCAGCAGTTCGCGACAGAATTCACCCCTCCACTTT. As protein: CASSSRQNSPLHF.

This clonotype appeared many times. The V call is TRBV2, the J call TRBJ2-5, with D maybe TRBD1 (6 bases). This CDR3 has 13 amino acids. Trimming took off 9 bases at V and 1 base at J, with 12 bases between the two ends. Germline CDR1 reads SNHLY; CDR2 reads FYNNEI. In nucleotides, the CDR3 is TGTGCCAGGCGACGGGACACCCAAGAGACCCAGTACTTC. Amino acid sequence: CARRRDTQETQYF.

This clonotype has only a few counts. The CDR3 region is CSARDITGYTF. The DNA of the CDR3 is TGCAGTGCTAGGGACATTACGGGCTACACCTTC. This chain joins TRBV20-1 and TRBJ1-2, with a tentative D call TRBD1 (5 bases). The CDR3 loop spans 11 amino acids. Germline V gives CDR1 DFQATT, CDR2 SNEGSKA (reference sequence). The V gene lost 3 bases and the J gene lost 8 bases, with 10 bases spanning the gap.

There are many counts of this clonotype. The CDR3 here is CASSPLAGAIHEQFF. The CDR3 coding sequence is TGTGCCAGCAGCCCTCTAGCGGGAGCTATCCATGAGCAGTTCTTC. The chain employs TRBV12-3 or TRBV12-4 and TRBJ2-1, with 10 bases that match TRBD2. V shed 6 bases and J 8 bases; nucleotides not matched to a gene: 10. This CDR3 has 15 residues.

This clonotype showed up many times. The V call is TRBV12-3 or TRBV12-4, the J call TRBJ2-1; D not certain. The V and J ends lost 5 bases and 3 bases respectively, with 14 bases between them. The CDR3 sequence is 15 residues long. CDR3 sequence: CASSAFAAVYNEQFF. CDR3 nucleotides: TGTGCCAGCAGTGCCTTTGCGGCGGTCTACAATGAGCAGTTCTTC.

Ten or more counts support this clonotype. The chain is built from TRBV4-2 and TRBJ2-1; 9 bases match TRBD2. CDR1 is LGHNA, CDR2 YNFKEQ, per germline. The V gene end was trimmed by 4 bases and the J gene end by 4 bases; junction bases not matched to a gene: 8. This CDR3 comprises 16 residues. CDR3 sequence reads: CASSPSVAGEYNEQFF. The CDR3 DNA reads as TGTGCCAGCAGCCCGAGCGTAGCGGGAGAGTACAATGAGCAGTTCTTC.